This entry describes one TCR beta chain. As yet, its antigen is unknown. These donors counted as nominally healthy when sampled, but unrecorded immune exposures were likely. Primers included in the PCR were 60 Vbeta and 13 Jbeta primers. This table comes from immunoSEQ multiplex PCR, and its TCRdb copy is limited to in-frame clones, with some not included. The sample yields roughly 130,000 clones, over 8% seen once. This sample was taken from a study of cytomegalovirus exposure and HLA in healthy donors. General study results and limits: Presence/absence analyses supposed approximately even sequencing depth among donors. Follow-up analysis seemed to connect common viral pathogens with several of the most significant clusters identified. A missense DCLRE1C variant was associated with V- and J-gene trimming of TCR beta chains in a later analysis, and an independent cohort replicated the association.

This clonotype originated in a man aged 40-55 years in good health and CMV-seronegative. The specimen sequenced was PBMCs.

The CDR3 here is CASSKPGVTDTQYF. The CDR3 DNA reads TGTGCCAGCAGTAAACCGGGGGTCACAGATACGCAGTATTTT. V is TRBV5-4 and J is TRBJ2-3; D might be TRBD2 (6 bases). Germline-derived CDR1 and CDR2 are SGHNT and YYREEE (reference sequence). V was clipped by 5 bases and J by 2 bases, with 12 bases between them. CDR3 length: 14 residues.